This T cell receptor (beta chain) was captured in a study of OX40 agonist ivuxolimab in advanced cancers. For the study at large: Dose-escalation cases comprised hepatocellular carcinoma, melanoma, renal cell or head and neck cancer.

The method was immunoSEQ multiplex PCR; TCRdb's version includes in-frame clones alone and lacks a portion of them. The data show fewer than 65,000 clones, 70% to 90% seen once. This CDR3 has 16 amino acids. Looked up from germline, CDR1 is SNHLY and CDR2 is FYNNEI. The trim removed 4 bases at V and 9 bases at J, leaving 11 bases unmatched. The sequence came from an adult with an advanced solid tumor such as melanoma, head and neck, liver or kidney cancer. V and J are TRBV2 and TRBJ2-1, with TRBD2 identical over 11 bases. Material: CD4+ or CD8+ T cells sorted from blood, obtained in a trial of the OX40 agonist ivuxolimab. DNA of the CDR3: TGTGCCAGCAGTGCGTGGGGTAGCGGGGGGGCGATTGAGCAGTTCTTC. Translating it yields CASSAWGSGGAIEQFF.